This TCR beta chain was recorded in a study of PD-1 blockade in classical Hodgkin lymphoma. Every patient was affected by relapse after autologous stem cell transplantation, while exposure to brentuximab vedotin was not uniform. The CDR3 is 11 residues long. V dropped 5 bases and J dropped 4 bases, with 6 bases sitting between them. Germline lookup yields CDR1 SGHAT and CDR2 FQNNGV. Data came from immunoSEQ multiplex PCR; TCRdb stores just in-frame clones and leaves some out. The sample includes under 110,000 clones, 75% to 90% of them seen just once. This TCR came from a human donor with classical Hodgkin lymphoma. The material was peripheral blood mononuclear cells (PBMCs), obtained before the second cycle of nivolumab. The chain uses TRBV11-2 and TRBJ2-7; unclear D gene. The CDR3 DNA reads TGTGCCAGCAGCGTAGGATACGAGCAGTACTTC. It is translated as CASSVGYEQYF.